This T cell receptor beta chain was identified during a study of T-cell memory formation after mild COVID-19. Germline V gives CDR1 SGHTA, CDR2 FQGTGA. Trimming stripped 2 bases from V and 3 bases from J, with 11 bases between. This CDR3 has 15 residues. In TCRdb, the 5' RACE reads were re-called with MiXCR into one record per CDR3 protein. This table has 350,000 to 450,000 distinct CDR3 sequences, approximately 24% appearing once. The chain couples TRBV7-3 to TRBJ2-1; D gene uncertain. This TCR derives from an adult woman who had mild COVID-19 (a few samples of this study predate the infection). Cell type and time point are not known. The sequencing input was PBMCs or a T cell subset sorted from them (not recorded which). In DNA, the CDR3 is TGTGCCAGCAGCTTAGACGGCCGGAACTACAATGAGCAGTTCTTC. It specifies CASSLDGRNYNEQFF. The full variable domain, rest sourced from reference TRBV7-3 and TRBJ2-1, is GAGVSQTPSNKVTEKGKYVELRCDPISGHTALYWYRQSLGQGPEFLIYFQGTGAADDSGLPNDRFFAVRPEGSVSTLKIQRTERGDSAVYLCASSLDGRNYNEQFFGPGTRLTVL.